This TCR beta chain was recovered during a study of blood T cell repertoires in COVID-19. Study overall: The United States, Italy and Spain provided the acute and convalescent COVID-19 samples. The cDNA or gDNA used as material had been derived from T cells, B-cell-depleted T cells, or PBMCs.

As handled by the study authors: Reference gene primer amplification gave nucleated cell count estimates. Clones were read by immunoSEQ multiplex PCR, and TCRdb kept only the in-frame ones, dropping some. Clone size and the V and J calls come from that table; the DNA yielded D and trimming. The profile shows hundreds of thousands of clones, approximately 87% of them singletons. The junction had 10 bases not matched to a gene; V was cut back by 0 bases and J by 8 bases. Germline V lookup: CDR1 LGHNA, CDR2 YNFKEQ. CDR3 size: 17 residues. This chain uses TRBV4-2 with TRBJ1-3, with 10 bases that match TRBD1. This TCR came from a man between 60 and 75 years old who had recovered from COVID-19. Input material: peripheral blood. The CDR3 bases are TGTGCCAGCAGCCAAGATCCCCCGGGACAGGGGTCGTACACCATATATTTT. This sequence encodes CASSQDPPGQGSYTIYF.